Shown below are 7 T cell receptor beta chains from a single sample sequenced in a study of blood T cell repertoires in COVID-19. Produced via immunoSEQ multiplex PCR; TCRdb's table is partial and in-frame only. The sample lists 210,000 or so clones; about four fifths were seen once. The sample taken for sequencing was peripheral blood. These receptors came from an elderly woman with COVID-19, enrolled during active disease.

The chain employs TRBV10-1 and TRBJ2-3; 7 bases align to TRBD1. This CDR3 is built from 14 residues. Germline V gene data show CDR1 as WNHNN and CDR2 as SYGVQD (reference sequence). V shed 5 bases, J shed 3 bases, and the junction held 5 bases outside the gene matches. CDR3 bases: TGCGCCAGCAGTCAGACAGGGTTGACAGATACGCAGTATTTT. Protein: CASSQTGLTDTQYF.

V and J are TRBV30 and TRBJ1-5, with a tentative D call TRBD1 (6 bases). Germline V lookup: CDR1 GTSNPN, CDR2 SVGIG (reference sequence). This CDR3 comprises 15 residues. V lost 0 bases and J 3 bases, leaving 12 bases between the germline ends. CDR3 DNA: TGTGCCTGGAGTGTAGGGGGACGGTCCAATCAGCCCCAGCATTTT. This codes for CAWSVGGRSNQPQHF.

V usage is TRBV7-2 and J usage is TRBJ2-7, with D possibly being TRBD1 (5 bases). Germline CDR1 is SGHTA and CDR2 is FQGNSA. CDR3 size: 12 residues. Trimming pared 1 base from V and 10 bases from J, leaving 11 bases between. As DNA, the CDR3 is TGTGCCAGCAGCTTAGTTAAGGGGCCACAGTACTTC. This encodes CASSLVKGPQYF.

This clone has only a few counts. J is TRBJ2-2 and V is TRBV2, with D tentatively TRBD2 (6 bases). This CDR3 contains 14 residues. Germline V CDR1 and CDR2: SNHLY, FYNNEI. The ends were cut back, 4 bases at V and 0 bases at J, with 6 bases in the middle. In DNA, the CDR3 is TGTGCCAGCAGTGGACTAGCGAACACCGGGGAGCTGTTTTTT. Amino acids: CASSGLANTGELFF.

As DNA, the CDR3 is TGTGCCAGCAGCTTAGGGGGGCCAATCTACAATGAGCAGTTCTTC. It is translated as CASSLGGPIYNEQFF. The chain has TRBV7-8 and TRBJ2-1, with a possible D match to TRBD1 (6 bases). Looked up from germline, CDR1 is SGHVS and CDR2 is FQNEAQ. This CDR3 contains 15 residues. The ends were cut back, 1 base at V and 3 bases at J, with 10 bases in the middle.

The chain carries TRBV5-4 and TRBJ1-1, with D perhaps TRBD1 (5 bases). Per germline, CDR1 SGHNT and CDR2 YYREEE (reference sequence). The CDR3 has 13 amino acids. Trimming shortened V by 7 bases and J by 8 bases, and 18 bases separated the two germline ends. CDR3 in DNA: TGTGCCAGCCTTAATCAGGGAGCGGGGGAAGCTTTCTTT. This translates into CASLNQGAGEAFF.

The chain recombines TRBV5-1 with TRBJ1-2, with 12 bases identical to TRBD1. Losses at the gene ends were 4 bases for V and 2 bases for J; bases not matched to a gene: 3. Germline loops: CDR1 SGHRS, CDR2 YFSETQ. CDR3 size: 15 residues. CDR3 amino acids: CASSGGTGGNYGYTF. CDR3 DNA sequence: TGCGCCAGCAGCGGCGGGACAGGGGGCAACTATGGCTACACCTTC.